A single sample gave rise to the 16 T cell receptor beta chains below, sequenced in a study of shared clonotypes between healthy human individuals. The method was immunoSEQ multiplex PCR; TCRdb's version includes in-frame clones alone and lacks a portion of them. The sample holds some 500,000 clones, 79% seen once. The sample was PBMCs. Every receptor here comes from a woman aged 40-49 years in good health. Some clones in this sample may be carry-over from other donors' samples.

This chain uses TRBV2 with TRBJ1-4; 8 positions agree with TRBD1. V lost 4 bases, J lost 8 bases, and 3 bases stayed unmatched. Germline lookup yields CDR1 SNHLY and CDR2 FYNNEI. The CDR3 runs to 13 residues. This CDR3 reads CASSGTGREKLFF. For the CDR3, the DNA is TGTGCCAGCAGTGGGACAGGGAGAGAAAAACTGTTTTTT.

The chain is built from TRBV5-1 and TRBJ2-2; 7 nucleotides agree with TRBD2. Trimming cost V 1 base and J 0 bases; bases outside gene matches: 6. The CDR3 has 17 amino acids. Germline assignment: CDR1 SGHRS and CDR2 YFSETQ. DNA of the CDR3: TGCGCCAGCAGCTTGAGACTAGCCGAAACGAACACCGGGGAGCTGTTTTTT. Its protein product is CASSLRLAETNTGELFF.

The CDR3 loop is CASSRDKNQPQHF. The CDR3 region has the DNA TGTGCCAGCAGCCGGGACAAGAATCAGCCCCAGCATTTT. V gene TRBV25-1 combines with J gene TRBJ1-5, with a possible D match to TRBD1 (6 bases). This CDR3 contains 13 residues. Trimming left V 6 bases short and J 4 bases short, with 10 bases between. Germline assignment: CDR1 MGHDK and CDR2 SYGVNS.

This clone occurred a few times. This rearrangement joins TRBV5-1 to TRBJ2-5; D may correspond to TRBD1 or TRBD2 (5 bases each). The CDR3 has 14 residues. The germline V and J ends were trimmed by 4 bases and 5 bases, with 15 bases remaining between them. The germline gives CDR1 SGHRS, CDR2 YFSETQ. CDR3 protein: CASSTGPNFETQYF. The CDR3 nucleotides read TGCGCCAGCAGCACGGGACCGAATTTTGAGACCCAGTACTTC.

The chain links TRBV28 to TRBJ2-7; no clear D gene. CDR3 length: 13 residues. Looked up from germline, CDR1 is MDHEN and CDR2 is SYDVKM. V lost 7 bases to trimming and J lost 2 bases, with 12 bases between them. DNA for the CDR3: TGTGCCAGCAACGTTATAGGTGCCTACGAGCAGTACTTC. Its translation: CASNVIGAYEQYF.

As concerns this clone: The same CDR3 is also encoded by other DNA sequences in this sample. The CDR3 reads CASSPTGELFF. The CDR3 nucleotides are TGTGCCAGCAGCCCCACCGGGGAGCTGTTTTTT. J is TRBJ2-2 and V is TRBV7-9; D gene uncertain. CDR3 size: 11 residues. V was pared by 5 bases and J by 4 bases, with 2 bases between. Germline V gene lookup returns CDR1 SEHNR and CDR2 FQNEAQ (reference sequence).

This clone was seen a handful of times. This specimen includes other DNA sequences encoding the same CDR3. The chain links TRBV27 to TRBJ1-2; 7 nucleotides match TRBD1. V lost 6 bases, J lost 4 bases, and 5 bases stayed unmatched. The CDR3 runs 13 residues. Per germline, CDR1 MNHEY and CDR2 SMNVEV (reference sequence). CDR3 in amino acids: CASSPGQSYGYTF. The CDR3 region has the DNA TGTGCCAGCAGCCCGGGACAGTCCTATGGCTACACCTTC.

This clone was recorded once. The V and J genes are TRBV9 and TRBJ2-3; D may be TRBD1 or TRBD2 (5 bases each). Germline CDR1 reads SGDLS; CDR2 reads YYNGEE. With 1 base removed from V and 5 bases from J, the gap between germline ends came to 8 bases. CDR3 size: 13 residues. The CDR3 DNA sequence: TGTGCCAGCAGCGTAAGAGGGGAAGATACGCAGTATTTT. Translated, it gives CASSVRGEDTQYF.

This chain connects TRBV19 to TRBJ2-1; D is possibly TRBD2 (6 bases). Deletions cut 5 bases from V and 1 base from J, with 15 bases between. This CDR3 has 16 amino acids. Per the germline V gene, CDR1 is LNHDA and CDR2 is SQIVND (reference sequence). DNA for the CDR3: TGTGCCAGTAGTCCCCTGGCGGGAAGGTCCTACAATGAGCAGTTCTTC. This translates into CASSPLAGRSYNEQFF. Combining the CDR3 with reference TRBV19 and TRBJ2-1 gives the whole variable domain DGGITQSPKYLFRKEGQNVTLSCEQNLNHDAMYWYRQDPGQGLRLIYYSQIVNDFQKGDIAEGYSVSREKKESFPLTVTSAQKNPTAFYLCASSPLAGRSYNEQFFGPGTRLTVL.

Concerning this clone itself: A much more abundant neighbour one base away suggests this may be a read error. Other DNA sequences within the sample encode an identical CDR3. The V and J genes are TRBV19 and TRBJ2-2; no clear D. V lost 4 bases and J lost 2, with 8 bases in between. Per the germline V gene, CDR1 is LNHDA and CDR2 is SQIVND (reference sequence). The CDR3 is 14 residues long. Here the CDR3 reads CASSTTPNTGELFF. CDR3 DNA: TGTGCCAGTAGTACGACTCCAAACACCGGGGAGCTGTTTTTT.

The sample holds one count of this clone. V is TRBV19 and J is TRBJ1-5; D is perhaps TRBD1 (6 bases). CDR3 length equals 13 residues. Trimming pared 5 bases from V and 7 bases from J, leaving 12 bases between. The V gene's germline CDR1 is LNHDA and CDR2 SQIVND (reference sequence). CDR3 loop: CASSSGGRQPQHF. As DNA, the CDR3 is TGTGCCAGTAGTTCGGGGGGCCGGCAGCCCCAGCATTTT.

The chain couples TRBV5-1 to TRBJ1-3; a possible D gene is TRBD1 (6 bases). Trimming pared 0 bases from V and 0 bases from J, leaving 13 bases between. The CDR3 is 17 amino acids. Germline V lookup: CDR1 SGHRS, CDR2 YFSETQ. The CDR3 coding sequence is TGCGCCAGCAGCTTGGGTCCAACAGGGACCTCTGGAAACACCATATATTTT. It specifies CASSLGPTGTSGNTIYF.

The genes are TRBV5-1 and TRBJ1-1, with D perhaps TRBD1 (5 bases). This CDR3 region has 15 residues. CDR1 and CDR2 (germline): SGHRS, YFSETQ. V gave up 0 bases and J gave up 5 bases, with 14 bases separating them. CDR3 protein: CASSLAYIRTTEAFF. The DNA for the CDR3 is TGCGCCAGCAGCTTGGCTTATATCCGGACAACTGAAGCTTTCTTT.

The rearrangement uses TRBV7-9 and TRBJ2-1, with TRBD2 matching over 12 bases. The V gene's germline CDR1 is SEHNR and CDR2 FQNEAQ (reference sequence). The CDR3 sequence is 15 residues long. The V segment lost 4 bases and the J segment 4 bases; nucleotides outside the gene matches: 2. The chain's CDR3 is CASSSGLAGYNEQFF. The DNA of the CDR3 is TGTGCCAGCAGCTCAGGACTAGCGGGATACAATGAGCAGTTCTTC.

V is TRBV10-3 and J is TRBJ2-3; TRBD2 agrees at 9 bases. Losses at the gene ends were 8 bases for V and 5 bases for J; bases not matched to a gene: 5. The V gene's germline CDR1 is ENHRY and CDR2 SYGVKD. CDR3 size: 13 residues. Written as DNA, the CDR3 is TGTGCCATCGCTATAGCGGGGGAAGATACGCAGTATTTT. Translated: CAIAIAGEDTQYF.

The V call is TRBV7-2, the J call TRBJ1-2, with 9 bases fitting TRBD1. J was trimmed by 4 bases and V by 1 base; bases with no gene match: 7. The germline gives CDR1 SGHTA, CDR2 FQGNSA. The CDR3 runs 16 residues. CDR3 nucleotides: TGTGCCAGCAGCTTAGGGGGACAGGGAACGCTCTATGGCTACACCTTC. This translates into CASSLGGQGTLYGYTF.